One and the same sample provided the 25 T cell receptor beta chains below, sequenced in a study of control samples from healthy donors and cancer patients. Some clones are missing from TCRdb's copy, which holds only in-frame ones; the method was immunoSEQ multiplex PCR. The sample has 91,000 or so clones; approximately 90% are singletons. Sequenced input: blood. These receptors all come from a woman younger than 45 in good health.

This clone was found a few times. The chain employs TRBV7-8 and TRBJ1-2; 8 positions match TRBD1. Unmatched junction bases numbered 17, after V lost 5 bases and J lost 6 bases. Looked up from germline, CDR1 is SGHVS and CDR2 is FQNEAQ. CDR3 size: 17 residues. The CDR3 sequence: CASSPNSVRADRDGYTF. In DNA form, the CDR3 reads TGTGCCAGCAGCCCCAACAGCGTCCGTGCGGACAGGGATGGCTACACCTTC.

CDR3: CASSQDGRSSYNSPLHF. The CDR3 DNA follows: TGTGCCAGCAGCCAAGATGGACGAAGCTCCTATAATTCACCCCTCCACTTT. The J gene is TRBJ1-6, the V gene TRBV4-2; D is uncertain. The germline V gene has CDR1 LGHNA and CDR2 YNFKEQ. V was cut by 0 bases and J by 0 bases, with 9 bases left in between. This CDR3 region has 17 residues.

V gene TRBV27 combines with J gene TRBJ1-6, with D perhaps TRBD1 (6 bases). Trimming took 5 bases from V and 7 from J, leaving 12 bases between them. The CDR3 covers 14 residues. CDR1 is MNHEY and CDR2 is SMNVEV in the germline V gene (reference sequence). The CDR3: CASSRYRANSPLHF. The CDR3 DNA reads TGTGCCAGCAGTCGATACAGGGCCAATTCACCCCTCCACTTT.

The chain has TRBV3-1 (or the pseudogene TRBV3-2) and TRBJ2-2; D is possibly TRBD2 (6 bases). The CDR3 consists of 16 residues. Germline V gene data show CDR1 as LGHDT and CDR2 as YNNKEL (reference sequence). The V end was cut by 0 bases, the J end by 6 bases, with 14 bases between. The CDR3 region has the DNA TGTGCCAGCAGCCAAGAGGGCCTACTAGCACCCGGGGAGCTGTTTTTT. Its protein product is CASSQEGLLAPGELFF.

The rearrangement uses TRBV18 and TRBJ1-6, with TRBD1 identical over 10 bases. Germline trimming cut 2 bases from V and 9 bases from J; bases unmatched to any gene: 4. In germline, CDR1 is KGHSH, CDR2 LQKENI. The CDR3 length is 15 residues. CDR3 sequence: CASSPGTGEASPLHF. The DNA for the CDR3 is TGTGCCAGCTCACCAGGGACAGGGGAGGCTTCACCCCTCCACTTT.

V and J are TRBV4-2 and TRBJ2-3; possibly TRBD1 for D (5 bases). This CDR3 region has 18 residues. The germline gives CDR1 LGHNA, CDR2 YNFKEQ. The germline V and J ends were trimmed by 0 bases and 4 bases, with 20 bases remaining between them. CDR3 sequence reads: CASSQDGSRRYRSDTQYF. The CDR3 DNA follows: TGTGCCAGCAGCCAAGATGGGTCTCGGCGGTACAGGTCAGATACGCAGTATTTT.

J is TRBJ1-6 and V is TRBV9; 7 nucleotides line up with TRBD1. The CDR3 length is 15 residues. V shed 0 bases and J 7 bases; nucleotides not matched to a gene: 4. CDR1 and CDR2 from the germline V gene are SGDLS and YYNGEE. CDR3 region: CASSVGGRGNSPLHF. The CDR3 bases are TGTGCCAGCAGCGTAGGTGGCAGGGGGAATTCACCCCTCCACTTT.

This clone occurred once. The chain carries TRBV27 and TRBJ2-7, with 7 positions matching TRBD1. This CDR3 region has 15 residues. In germline, CDR1 is MNHEY, CDR2 SMNVEV (reference sequence). V shed 0 bases, J shed 2 bases, and the junction held 4 bases outside the gene matches. In DNA form, the CDR3 reads TGTGCCAGCAGTTTATCAGGGGGCAGCACCTACGAGCAGTACTTC. Amino acid sequence: CASSLSGGSTYEQYF.

The chain couples TRBV19 to TRBJ1-5, with 7 bases aligning to TRBD1. Germline V lookup: CDR1 LNHDA, CDR2 SQIVND (reference sequence). V gave up 4 bases and J gave up 6 bases; unmatched junction bases: 9. This CDR3 has 15 residues. The CDR3: CASSSLDRERQPQHF. The CDR3, as DNA: TGTGCCAGTAGTAGCCTCGACAGGGAACGTCAGCCCCAGCATTTT.

The gene calls are TRBV6-4 and TRBJ2-1, with 7 bases that match TRBD1. Trimming cost V 3 bases and J 8 bases; bases outside gene matches: 13. Germline V CDR1 and CDR2: MRHNA, SNTAGT. The CDR3 covers 16 residues. CDR3 loop: CASSERTGRLGDEQFF. DNA of the CDR3: TGTGCCAGCAGTGAGCGGACAGGCCGACTTGGGGATGAGCAGTTCTTC.

The chain couples TRBV3-1 (or the pseudogene TRBV3-2) to TRBJ2-7, with 16 positions matching TRBD2. CDR3 size: 24 residues. In germline, CDR1 is LGHDT, CDR2 YNNKEL (reference sequence). V shed 0 bases, J shed 6 bases, and the junction held 26 bases outside the gene matches. The CDR3 reads CASSQEGCSPGSPGLAGGPGEQYF. CDR3 bases: TGTGCCAGCAGCCAAGAAGGGTGCAGCCCGGGGTCCCCGGGACTAGCGGGAGGGCCGGGCGAGCAGTACTTC.

CDR3 sequence: CASSGAGSTDTQYF. The CDR3 DNA follows: TGTGCCAGCTCCGGGGCGGGGAGCACAGATACGCAGTATTTT. This chain connects TRBV7-3 to TRBJ2-3, with D possibly TRBD2 on 6 matching bases. The CDR3 is 14 amino acids. The germline V gene has CDR1 SGHTA and CDR2 FQGTGA. V dropped 8 bases and J dropped 0 bases, with 12 bases sitting between them.

The V call is TRBV2, the J call TRBJ2-1; TRBD2 might be the D (6 bases). V was clipped by 3 bases and J by 1 base, with 10 bases between them. The CDR3 contains 15 residues. In germline, CDR1 is SNHLY, CDR2 FYNNEI. CDR3 sequence reads: CASSDQGLSYNEQFF. CDR3 nucleotide sequence: TGTGCCAGCAGTGACCAGGGACTTTCCTACAATGAGCAGTTCTTC.

This rearrangement joins TRBV4-2 to TRBJ1-5; D call uncertain. V was clipped by 0 bases and J by 7 bases, with 4 bases between them. The germline V gene encodes CDR1 LGHNA and CDR2 YNFKEQ. This CDR3 comprises 12 residues. The CDR3 DNA sequence: TGTGCCAGCAGCCAAGATGGCCAGCCCCAGCATTTT. Translating it yields CASSQDGQPQHF.

The chain has TRBV30 and TRBJ2-7, with 10 bases fitting TRBD2. The germline V gene has CDR1 GTSNPN and CDR2 SVGIG (reference sequence). The CDR3 contains 14 residues. V trimming: 4 bases; J trimming: 6 bases; junction bases outside the gene matches: 9. The CDR3 DNA sequence: TGTGCCTGGACCCTAGCGGGGGCCGCGCTCGAGCAGTACTTC. As protein: CAWTLAGAALEQYF.

J is TRBJ2-1 and V is TRBV7-7, with 9 positions matching TRBD2. The CDR3 runs 15 residues. Germline V CDR1 and CDR2: SSHAT, FNYEAQ (reference sequence). The V gene end was trimmed by 4 bases and the J gene end by 7 bases; junction bases not matched to a gene: 8. CDR3 region: CASSSGTSPSNEQFF. The CDR3 DNA follows: TGTGCCAGCAGCTCCGGGACTAGCCCCTCGAATGAGCAGTTCTTC.

This clone was seen once. The chain joins TRBV5-1 to TRBJ1-1; D not certain. This CDR3 contains 14 residues. The germline V gene has CDR1 SGHRS and CDR2 YFSETQ. The V end lost 4 bases, the J end lost 4 bases, and 14 bases lay between the germline ends. The CDR3: CASSPAVKGTEAFF. The CDR3 bases are TGCGCCAGCAGCCCGGCGGTGAAGGGCACTGAAGCTTTCTTT.

This chain joins TRBV11-3 and TRBJ2-3; D remains unclear. The V gene lost 4 bases and the J gene lost 4 bases, with 12 bases spanning the gap. Germline CDR1 SGHNT, CDR2 YENEEA. This CDR3 has 14 amino acids. The CDR3 reads CASSYQDGADTQYF. DNA of the CDR3: TGTGCCAGCAGCTACCAGGATGGGGCAGATACGCAGTATTTT.

V usage is TRBV3-1 (or the pseudogene TRBV3-2) and J usage is TRBJ1-2, with D uncertain. CDR1 LGHDT and CDR2 YNNKEL come from the germline V gene (reference sequence). The CDR3 has 13 amino acids. Trimming took off 4 bases at V and 1 base at J, with 7 bases between the two ends. CDR3 bases: TGTGCCAGCAGCCTGCGGGGTAACTATGGCTACACCTTC. Protein: CASSLRGNYGYTF.

CDR3 nucleotides: TGTGCCAGCAGTCCCCGGGAATGGTTAGCTTTCTTT. This encodes CASSPREWLAFF. The chain carries TRBV12-3 or TRBV12-4 and TRBJ1-1, with D uncertain. Trimming shortened V by 5 bases and J by 10 bases, and 14 bases separated the two germline ends. CDR3 length: 12 residues.

The count of this clone is one. The rearrangement uses TRBV6-6 and TRBJ2-1; 9 positions agree with TRBD1. This CDR3 is built from 14 residues. Germline V lookup: CDR1 MNHNY, CDR2 SVGAGI (reference sequence). With 5 bases clipped from V and 7 bases from J, the junction kept 6 bases outside the gene matches. The CDR3, as DNA: TGTGCCAGCAGTACAGGGGGCTTGTGGAATGAGCAGTTCTTC. Encoded protein: CASSTGGLWNEQFF.

This clone showed up just once. The rearrangement links TRBV7-2 to TRBJ2-7, with TRBD1 matching 8 bases. CDR1 and CDR2 from the germline V gene are SGHTA and FQGNSA. The CDR3 is made up of 15 amino acids. The V and J ends lost 4 bases and 3 bases, in that order; junction bases with no gene match: 8. The CDR3 reads CASSSTGGNFYEQYF. The CDR3, as DNA: TGTGCCAGCAGCTCCACAGGGGGAAACTTCTACGAGCAGTACTTC. Based on the CDR3 plus reference TRBV7-2 and TRBJ2-7, the full variable domain is GAGVSQSPSNKVTEKGKDVELRCDPISGHTALYWYRQSLGQGLEFLIYFQGNSAPDKSGLPSDRFSAERTGGSVSTLTIQRTQQEDSAVYLCASSSTGGNFYEQYFGPGTRLTVT.

V is TRBV19 and J is TRBJ2-7; 8 bases align to TRBD1. The CDR3 has 17 residues. The V segment lost 1 base and the J segment 6 bases; nucleotides outside the gene matches: 14. Germline CDR1 and CDR2: LNHDA and SQIVND (reference sequence). CDR3 DNA sequence: TGTGCCAGTAGTATAGGCCGACAGGGGTCCGCTCCACTCGAGCAGTACTTC. It translates to CASSIGRQGSAPLEQYF.

In this sample, this clone turned up once. The chain carries TRBV11-3 and TRBJ2-1, with TRBD2 matching over 11 bases. Losses at the gene ends were 5 bases for V and 9 bases for J; bases not matched to a gene: 6. This CDR3 is built from 14 residues. Germline CDR1 is SGHNT and CDR2 is YENEEA. The CDR3 protein is CASSLSGGASEQFF. The DNA of the CDR3 is TGTGCCAGCAGCCTTAGCGGGGGGGCTAGTGAGCAGTTCTTC.

The rearrangement uses TRBV2 and TRBJ1-2; D is unclear. Deletions cut 1 base from V and 8 bases from J, with 8 bases between. Germline V gene data show CDR1 as SNHLY and CDR2 as FYNNEI. CDR3 size: 12 residues. CDR3 region: CASSEGRRGYTF. The CDR3 nucleotides are TGTGCCAGCAGTGAAGGGCGTAGGGGCTACACCTTC.